This note documents a single TCR beta chain sequence. The CDR3 runs to 12 residues. Study members were between about 18 and 95 years old and lived in over 20 US regions. Cohort placement rested on clinical history that participants reported themselves. Cohort 3 recovered donors had two negative PCRs, clearance, or symptom resolution. In the original workflow: Scientists estimated how many nucleated cells there were by amplifying reference gene primers. Only in-frame clones appear in the TCRdb table, and some are missing; sequencing was by immunoSEQ multiplex PCR. Clonal size and the V and J genes are those of that table, whereas D and trimming came from the DNA. The data show 110,000 to 150,000 clones, around 87% seen once. This sample is part of a study of blood T cell repertoires in COVID-19.

The TCR comes from a man in his 60s who had recovered from COVID-19. J is TRBJ1-2 and V is TRBV21-1. TRBV21-1 is assigned pseudogene status. Sample: PBMCs or T cells enriched from blood (not recorded which). Here the CDR3 DNA reads TGTGCCAGCGAGGGAAGGCACTATGGCTACACCTTC. Translation: CASEGRHYGYTF.